One sample yielded the 20 T cell receptor beta chains listed below, sequenced in a study of T cell responses to AZD1222 COVID-19 vaccine. This table comes from immunoSEQ multiplex PCR, and its TCRdb copy is limited to in-frame clones, with some not included. This sample has roughly 93,000 clones, with over 85% found just once. Sequenced material: peripheral blood, taken on day 0 of MenACWY control vaccination. These receptors came from an adult in good health.

The V call is TRBV7-8, the J call TRBJ1-1; TRBD1 might be the D (6 bases). The CDR3 covers 15 residues. Trimming took 2 bases from V and 1 from J, leaving 11 bases between them. CDR1 SGHVS and CDR2 FQNEAQ come from the germline V gene. The CDR3 spells CASSLFGTTNTEAFF. For the CDR3, the DNA is TGTGCCAGCAGCTTATTTGGGACAACGAACACTGAAGCTTTCTTT.

V and J are TRBV3-1 (or the pseudogene TRBV3-2) and TRBJ1-2, with TRBD1 as a possible D gene (5 bases). The germline gives CDR1 LGHDT, CDR2 YNNKEL (reference sequence). The CDR3 has 16 amino acids. Trimming removed 5 bases from V and 12 bases from J, with 28 bases in between. The CDR3 bases are TGTGCCAGCAGCTCCCAAGGGGTCATCTATCGGGAGAACCACACCTTC. Protein sequence: CASSSQGVIYRENHTF.

The gene calls are TRBV5-4 and TRBJ1-1; D remains unclear. CDR3 length equals 14 residues. V lost 2 bases to trimming and J lost 1 base, with 9 bases between them. Per the germline V gene, CDR1 is SGHNT and CDR2 is YYREEE (reference sequence). As DNA, the CDR3 is TGTGCCAGCAGCTTTGATGGGCGGAACACTGAAGCTTTCTTT. Amino acids: CASSFDGRNTEAFF.

The chain has TRBV6-5 and TRBJ1-4; tentative D call: TRBD1 (6 bases). Between the trimmed V and J ends, which lost 6 bases and 4 bases, there was a span of 15 bases. CDR1 is MNHEY and CDR2 is SVGAGI in the germline V gene. The CDR3 contains 15 residues. The CDR3: CASRPSGVGNEKLFF. For the CDR3, the DNA is TGTGCCAGCAGACCATCAGGGGTCGGTAATGAAAAACTGTTTTTT.

This sequence joins TRBV6-2 or TRBV6-3 and TRBJ2-3, with D perhaps matching TRBD1 (6 bases). The CDR3 has 16 residues. CDR1 is MNHEY, CDR2 SVGEGT, per germline. Trimming removed 1 base from V and 2 bases from J, with 13 bases in between. As DNA, the CDR3 is TGTGCCAGCAGTTACTGGGGGCAGGGACCCACAGATACGCAGTATTTT. Its protein product is CASSYWGQGPTDTQYF.

The DNA of the CDR3 is TGTGCCAGTAGTATAGGTGGGATGAATGAAGCTTTCTTT. This codes for CASSIGGMNEAFF. This chain connects TRBV19 to TRBJ1-1; D not certain. Trimming left V 1 base short and J 7 bases short, with 10 bases between. CDR3 length: 13 amino acids. Germline V CDR1 and CDR2: LNHDA, SQIVND (reference sequence).

The V call is TRBV7-9, the J call TRBJ1-2; D is uncertain. The length of the CDR3 is 13 residues. V was pared by 5 bases and J by 2 bases, with 9 bases between. Germline-derived CDR1 and CDR2 are SEHNR and FQNEAQ (reference sequence). The CDR3 nucleotides are TGTGCCAGCAGCCACCAGACCAACTATGGCTACACCTTC. This gives the protein CASSHQTNYGYTF.

The chain couples TRBV6-2 or TRBV6-3 to TRBJ2-7; D unclear. Germline CDR1 is MNHEY and CDR2 is SVGEGT. With 5 bases removed from V and 3 bases from J, the gap between germline ends came to 5 bases. This CDR3 has 11 amino acids. The CDR3 DNA sequence: TGTGCCAGCAGTCAGTACTACGAGCAGTACTTC. Translation: CASSQYYEQYF.

The chain has TRBV18 and TRBJ1-1; no reliable D call. Trimming pared 3 bases from V and 7 bases from J, leaving 9 bases between. The CDR3 contains 12 residues. CDR1 KGHSH and CDR2 LQKENI come from the germline V gene. CDR3 DNA: TGTGCCAGCTCACCGACCACGGGTGAAGCTTTCTTT. It translates to CASSPTTGEAFF.

V and J are TRBV5-1 and TRBJ1-5; D gene uncertain. V lost 4 bases and J 5 bases, leaving 10 bases between the germline ends. CDR1 is SGHRS, CDR2 YFSETQ, per germline. The CDR3 has 13 amino acids. CDR3 region: CASSQWYDQPQHF. The DNA for the CDR3 is TGCGCCAGCAGCCAGTGGTACGATCAGCCCCAGCATTTT.

This clone is a singleton in its sample. The CDR3 loop reads CASKDLLRGGIEQFF. The CDR3 DNA reads TGTGCCAGCAAGGACTTACTGCGGGGGGGCATTGAGCAGTTCTTC. The genes are TRBV2 and TRBJ2-1; 9 nucleotides match TRBD2. The CDR3 is 15 amino acids. CDR1 is SNHLY, CDR2 FYNNEI, per germline. V trimming: 7 bases; J trimming: 9 bases; junction bases outside the gene matches: 13.

The chain recombines TRBV7-2 with TRBJ1-2; D remains ambiguous. Trimming left V 5 bases short and J 7 bases short, with 17 bases between. The CDR3 loop spans 14 amino acids. The V gene's germline CDR1 is SGHTA and CDR2 FQGNSA. This CDR3 reads CASSGKVWGSGYTF. The CDR3 DNA follows: TGTGCCAGCAGCGGCAAGGTATGGGGAAGTGGCTACACCTTC.

V and J are TRBV29-1 and TRBJ2-7, with 7 bases identical to TRBD1. V was clipped by 6 bases and J by 3 bases; unmatched bases: 5. Looked up from germline, CDR1 is SQVTM and CDR2 is ANQGSEA. The CDR3 has 12 amino acids. CDR3 region: CSVRTGGYEQYF. The CDR3 DNA is TGCAGCGTCCGGACAGGTGGCTACGAGCAGTACTTC.

V usage is TRBV24-1 and J usage is TRBJ1-4; D may be TRBD1 (5 bases). V dropped 2 bases and J dropped 7 bases, with 10 bases sitting between them. Looked up from germline, CDR1 is KGHDR and CDR2 is SFDVKD. The CDR3 runs 14 residues. The CDR3 DNA reads TGTGCCACCAGTGATTCCAGGGCGGGTGAAAAACTGTTTTTT. Protein: CATSDSRAGEKLFF.

The chain uses TRBV15 and TRBJ1-2; D gene uncertain. V lost 1 base and J lost 6, with 12 bases in between. Looked up from germline, CDR1 is LNHNV and CDR2 is YYDKDF (reference sequence). The CDR3 contains 14 residues. CDR3 nucleotide sequence: TGTGCCACCAGCAGAGGGGTCCGCCACAATGGCTACACCTTC. Residues: CATSRGVRHNGYTF.

The gene calls are TRBV6-1 and TRBJ1-1; TRBD1 is a possible D gene (6 bases). The germline gives CDR1 MNHNS, CDR2 SASEGT. The CDR3 consists of 16 residues. V was clipped by 0 bases and J by 2 bases, with 13 bases between them. Here the CDR3 DNA reads TGTGCCAGCAGTGAAGCCCGGCCAGGGGCTAACACTGAAGCTTTCTTT. As protein: CASSEARPGANTEAFF.

The chain has TRBV7-2 and TRBJ2-2; D remains unclear. Deletions cut 5 bases from V and 4 bases from J, with 14 bases between. This CDR3 has 15 amino acids. In germline, CDR1 is SGHTA, CDR2 FQGNSA. The CDR3 is CASSPTAGLTGELFF. Here the CDR3 DNA reads TGTGCCAGCAGCCCAACGGCAGGTCTCACCGGGGAGCTGTTTTTT.

The chain is built from TRBV11-3 and TRBJ2-1; 7 bases align to TRBD1. V shed 0 bases, J shed 9 bases, and the junction held 5 bases outside the gene matches. The CDR3 runs 14 residues. Germline V CDR1 and CDR2: SGHNT, YENEEA. The CDR3 nucleotides read TGTGCCAGCAGCTTAGATCCACCAGGGGGTGAGCAGTTCTTC. Protein sequence: CASSLDPPGGEQFF.

The chain couples TRBV4-2 to TRBJ1-2, with D tentatively TRBD1 (5 bases). CDR3 size: 17 residues. Trimming left V 0 bases short and J 2 bases short, with 16 bases between. The V gene's germline CDR1 is LGHNA and CDR2 YNFKEQ. The CDR3 DNA reads TGTGCCAGCAGCCAAGATCCCCATCCACAGGCAAACTATGGCTACACCTTC. Translation gives CASSQDPHPQANYGYTF.

The V gene is TRBV27, the J gene TRBJ1-2; D gene unclear. Germline lookup yields CDR1 MNHEY and CDR2 SMNVEV (reference sequence). This CDR3 has 13 amino acids. Trimming stripped 3 bases from V and 4 bases from J, with 9 bases between. CDR3 in DNA: TGTGCCAGCAGTTTTTTAGGGAGCTATGGCTACACCTTC. Protein sequence: CASSFLGSYGYTF.